This T cell receptor beta chain originates from a study of blood T cell repertoires in COVID-19. Across the whole study: Acute and convalescent COVID-19 samples came from the United States, Italy and Spain. The cDNA or gDNA used as material had been derived from T cells, B-cell-depleted T cells, or PBMCs.

CDR1 is MGHRA and CDR2 is YSYEKL in the germline V gene. Trimming took 2 bases from V and 4 from J; bases not matched to a gene: 3. CDR3 length equals 14 residues. Per the original methods: Estimation of nucleated cell counts was performed using reference gene primer amplification. Only in-frame clones appear in the TCRdb table, and some are missing; sequencing was by immunoSEQ multiplex PCR. Clone size and the V and J calls come from that table; the DNA yielded D and trimming. This table has 250,000 to 300,000 clones, about four fifths appearing once. What was sequenced was peripheral blood. This rearrangement joins TRBV4-1 to TRBJ1-1; 8 bases line up with TRBD1. The source of this sequence is a woman aged 60-75 years with active or convalescent COVID-19. The CDR3 spells CASSQLTGVTEAFF. The CDR3 DNA reads TGCGCCAGCAGCCAACTGACAGGGGTCACTGAAGCTTTCTTT.